The present T cell receptor beta chain was sequenced within a study of blood T cells in healthy people across ages. Study-wide results and caveats: More naive CD4+ cells and higher diversity marked long-lived donors relative to aged donors.

CDR3 size: 13 residues. Deletions cut 5 bases from V and 5 bases from J, with 12 bases between. This clonotype was recorded at least ten times. Its antigen is unidentified. A second PCR of 7 to 11 cycles used a sample-barcoded 5' primer and a J-beta primer mix. TCRdb fed the 5' RACE reads into MiXCR, producing one record per CDR3 protein. The repertoire includes about 1.1 million distinct CDR3 sequences, 35% to 40% of them detected once, and around 14% sits in the top ten. Sequencing was carried out using blood. The receptor's source is a man between 18 and 35 years old in good health. The chain has TRBV12-3 or TRBV12-4 and TRBJ1-2, with TRBD1 as a possible D gene (5 bases). The CDR3 is CASSPQGFYGYTF. CDR3 in DNA: TGTGCCAGCAGTCCCCAGGGTTTTTATGGCTACACCTTC.